This T cell receptor (beta chain) was recovered during a study of T cell responses to AZD1222 COVID-19 vaccine. On this clone: Its antigen is not known.

V lost 7 bases to trimming and J lost 7 bases; unmatched junction nucleotides: 3. Germline V gives CDR1 MDHEN, CDR2 SYDVKM. This CDR3 spans 14 amino acids. General observations from the study: All repertoire sampling was performed exclusively after the peak T cell response. Only a handful of AZD1222 recipients, six or seven in all, had baseline seropositivity.

TCRdb's table, derived via immunoSEQ multiplex PCR, lists solely in-frame clones and lacks some. The data contain 100,000 or so clones, about 86% of them singletons. This sequence joins TRBV28 and TRBJ2-1; 14 nucleotides agree with TRBD2. This sequence was found in an adult who received the AZD1222 COVID-19 vaccine. The sequenced sample was peripheral blood, obtained 28 days after the second AZD1222 dose. CDR3 in amino acids: CASTRLAGGNEQFF. CDR3 coding DNA: TGTGCCAGCACCAGACTAGCGGGGGGGAATGAGCAGTTCTTC. The full variable domain, in which reference TRBV28 and TRBJ2-1 provide the parts outside the CDR3, is DVKVTQSSRYLVKRTGEKVFLECVQDMDHENMFWYRQDPGLGLRLIYFSYDVKMKEKGDIPEGYSVSREKKERFSLILESASTNQTSMYLCASTRLAGGNEQFFGPGTRLTVL.